These 26 T cell receptor beta chains share one sample of origin, sequenced in a study of CD8 T cell repertoires and HIV-1 epitope variants. Assay: immunoSEQ multiplex PCR; the TCRdb copy retains only in-frame clones and omits some. The sample yields a few thousand clones, around 68% seen once. Their target antigens are unknown. Sequenced: cultured CD8+ T cells derived from PBMCs. These receptors were taken from a male donor with HIV.

V and J are TRBV28 and TRBJ1-1; the D is unclear. CDR3 length: 15 amino acids. Germline CDR1 and CDR2: MDHEN and SYDVKM. V dropped 1 base and J dropped 2 bases, with 11 bases sitting between them. The CDR3 here is CASSLLSGTNTEAFF. Written as DNA, the CDR3 is TGTGCCAGCAGTTTATTGTCAGGAACTAACACTGAAGCTTTCTTT.

This clone was detected only a few times. V usage is TRBV5-6 and J usage is TRBJ1-2; 11 positions agree with TRBD1. CDR1 and CDR2 (germline): SGHDT, YYEEEE. CDR3 length: 14 residues. Trimming removed 0 bases from V and 10 bases from J; junction bases left unmatched: 5. CDR3 sequence (DNA): TGTGCCAGCAGCTTGGGCGGGACAGGGGGAACCTACACCTTC. Protein sequence: CASSLGGTGGTYTF.

The chain has TRBV7-9 and TRBJ2-1, with 8 nucleotides matching TRBD2. V was pared by 5 bases and J by 0 bases, with 9 bases of the junction left unmatched. The germline gives CDR1 SEHNR, CDR2 FQNEAQ (reference sequence). The CDR3 covers 17 residues. CDR3 DNA sequence: TGTGCCAGCAGCGGAGATGCGGGAGGTTACTCCTACAATGAGCAGTTCTTC. It yields the protein CASSGDAGGYSYNEQFF.

The CDR3 nucleotides read TGTGCCAGCAGCGTAGATTCTAGCGGGGGTTTAGATACGCAGTATTTT. It codes for CASSVDSSGGLDTQYF. V is TRBV9 and J is TRBJ2-3; 10 bases are a match to TRBD2. Germline V lookup: CDR1 SGDLS, CDR2 YYNGEE. The CDR3 is made up of 16 amino acids. With 0 bases clipped from V and 5 bases from J, the junction kept 6 bases outside the gene matches. Drawing the rest from reference TRBV9 and TRBJ2-3, the complete variable domain is DSGVTQTPKHLITATGQRVTLRCSPRSGDLSVYWYQQSLDQGLQFLIQYYNGEERAKGNILERFSAQQFPDLHSELNLSSLELGDSALYFCASSVDSSGGLDTQYFGPGTRLTVL.

The CDR3 DNA follows: TGTGCCAGCAGTTACCCGGGGGGCGGGGAGCTGTTTTTT. This gives the protein CASSYPGGGELFF. The chain recombines TRBV6-5 with TRBJ2-2; TRBD2 agrees at 7 bases. The germline V gene encodes CDR1 MNHEY and CDR2 SVGAGI. This CDR3 has 13 residues. V shed 2 bases, J shed 7 bases, and the junction held 1 base outside the gene matches.

The genes are TRBV27 and TRBJ2-7, with 10 positions matching TRBD2. The J call may be incorrect, as the DNA end agrees better with TRBJ2-1. The CDR3 is 15 amino acids. Germline values: CDR1 MNHEY, CDR2 SMNVEV (reference sequence). This CDR3 reads CASSLASGGAVEQFF. The CDR3, as DNA: TGTGCCAGCAGTTTAGCCAGCGGGGGGGCCGTTGAGCAGTTCTTC.

The rearrangement joins TRBV28 to TRBJ1-1; TRBD1 is a possible D gene (5 bases). Germline V CDR1 and CDR2: MDHEN, SYDVKM. Trimming removed 5 bases from V and 3 bases from J, with 16 bases in between. The CDR3 is made up of 15 amino acids. DNA of the CDR3: TGTGCCAGCAGTACTCTATTCAGGGCCGACACTGAAGCTTTCTTT. It is translated as CASSTLFRADTEAFF.

In its sample, this clone was seen once. The chain is built from TRBV27 and TRBJ2-2, with 10 bases lining up with TRBD2. The CDR3 length is 18 residues. Per the germline V gene, CDR1 is MNHEY and CDR2 is SMNVEV (reference sequence). The V and J ends lost 4 bases and 2 bases, in that order; junction bases with no gene match: 10. CDR3 sequence: CASSSTTTSGNNTGELFF. CDR3 nucleotides: TGTGCCAGCAGTTCAACGACAACTAGCGGGAACAACACCGGGGAGCTGTTTTTT.

The rearrangement links TRBV11-1 to TRBJ2-2; D is possibly TRBD1 or TRBD2 (6 bases each). Germline V gene lookup returns CDR1 SGHAT and CDR2 FQDESV (reference sequence). V lost 7 bases and J lost 5, with 17 bases in between. This CDR3 contains 15 residues. In nucleotides, the CDR3 is TGTGCCAGCACCCTTGGGGGGCGCGGTACCGGGGAGCTGTTTTTT. Translating it yields CASTLGGRGTGELFF.

V gene TRBV7-9 combines with J gene TRBJ2-5, with D perhaps matching TRBD2 (6 bases). Germline V gives CDR1 SEHNR, CDR2 FQNEAQ (reference sequence). Trimming cost V 6 bases and J 2 bases, with 19 bases left between them. The CDR3 has 16 residues. CDR3 coding DNA: TGTGCCAGCAGTTTCGGGACTCCAGTCGGTCAAGAGACCCAGTACTTC. Its protein product is CASSFGTPVGQETQYF.

By sample fraction, this clone is large. The junction departs from the called germline gene at one end, perhaps through a read error. This chain links TRBV27 with TRBJ2-7; D is tentatively TRBD1 or TRBD2 (5 bases each). This CDR3 is 16 amino acids long. The V gene's germline CDR1 is MNHEY and CDR2 SMNVEV (reference sequence). The CDR3 DNA is TGTGCCAGCAGTGTATCCTCCGGGACGGTGTCCTACGAGCAGTACTTC. Translation: CASSVSSGTVSYEQYF.

In this sample, this clone turned up once. V is TRBV6-5 and J is TRBJ2-5, with TRBD1 matching over 9 bases. Germline V gene lookup returns CDR1 MNHEY and CDR2 SVGAGI. Losses at the gene ends were 5 bases for V and 5 bases for J; bases not matched to a gene: 6. This CDR3 comprises 14 residues. CDR3 region: CASSPNRGPETQYF. CDR3 nucleotide sequence: TGTGCCAGCAGTCCTAACAGGGGGCCGGAGACCCAGTACTTC.

The V call is TRBV19, the J call TRBJ1-5; 7 nucleotides align to TRBD1. Germline CDR1 LNHDA, CDR2 SQIVND (reference sequence). There are 14 residues in the CDR3. Trimming cost V 5 bases and J 5 bases; bases outside gene matches: 6. CDR3 amino acids: CASSDDRDDQPQHF. CDR3 coding DNA: TGTGCCAGTAGTGATGACAGGGACGATCAGCCCCAGCATTTT.

This chain connects TRBV7-6 to TRBJ1-2, with 9 positions matching TRBD1. J gave up 6 bases and V 5 bases, and 4 bases lay outside the gene matches. The germline gives CDR1 SGHVS, CDR2 FNYEAQ. The CDR3 runs to 13 residues. DNA for the CDR3: TGTGCCAGCAGCGGACAGGGGTGGAATGGCTACACCTTC. Protein: CASSGQGWNGYTF. The variable domain in full, completed from reference TRBV7-6 and TRBJ1-2, reads GAGVSQSPRYKVTKRGQDVALRCDPISGHVSLYWYRQALGQGPEFLTYFNYEAQQDKSGLPNDRFSAERPEGSISTLTIQRTEQRDSAMYRCASSGQGWNGYTFGSGTRLTVV.

In DNA, the CDR3 is TGTGCCAGCAGCTTTCGTCAGGGGGAGAACACTGAAGCTTTCTTT. The encoded protein is CASSFRQGENTEAFF. V is TRBV7-9 and J is TRBJ1-1; TRBD1 matches 7 bases. This CDR3 spans 15 amino acids. Per the germline V gene, CDR1 is SEHNR and CDR2 is FQNEAQ (reference sequence). Trimming removed 3 bases from V and 1 base from J; junction bases left unmatched: 5.

This clone was counted a few times. The chain employs TRBV6-5 and TRBJ2-7; 8 nucleotides agree with TRBD2. The germline gives CDR1 MNHEY, CDR2 SVGAGI. Unmatched junction bases numbered 4, after V lost 6 bases and J lost 6 bases. The CDR3 length is 12 residues. CDR3 protein: CASSPGGGEQYF. Here the CDR3 DNA reads TGTGCCAGCAGCCCGGGGGGGGGCGAGCAGTACTTC.

V usage is TRBV7-8 and J usage is TRBJ2-2, with TRBD1 matching 9 bases. The germline V gene encodes CDR1 SGHVS and CDR2 FQNEAQ. Trimming removed 8 bases from V and 2 bases from J; junction bases left unmatched: 12. CDR3 size: 17 residues. DNA for the CDR3: TGTGCCAGCTCTATTTCCAGGACAGGGGTTAACACCGGGGAGCTGTTTTTT. Translation: CASSISRTGVNTGELFF.

This clone came up once. The chain employs TRBV7-6 and TRBJ1-4; 9 nucleotides align to TRBD1. J was trimmed by 0 bases and V by 1 base; bases with no gene match: 9. This CDR3 has 19 residues. Germline CDR1 is SGHVS and CDR2 is FNYEAQ. The CDR3 reads CASSLDPQGAVATNEKLFF. CDR3 DNA: TGTGCCAGCAGCTTAGATCCACAGGGGGCGGTTGCAACTAATGAAAAACTGTTTTTT.

The chain carries TRBV28 and TRBJ2-2, with D unclear. In germline, CDR1 is MDHEN, CDR2 SYDVKM. CDR3 length: 11 amino acids. V gave up 4 bases and J gave up 6 bases, with 3 bases separating them. The CDR3 loop reads CASSSAGELFF. The CDR3 nucleotides read TGTGCCAGCAGTTCTGCCGGGGAGCTGTTTTTT. Variable domain in full (rest from reference TRBV28 and TRBJ2-2): DVKVTQSSRYLVKRTGEKVFLECVQDMDHENMFWYRQDPGLGLRLIYFSYDVKMKEKGDIPEGYSVSREKKERFSLILESASTNQTSMYLCASSSAGELFFGEGSRLTVL.

The V call is TRBV19, the J call TRBJ1-1; D might be TRBD1 (5 bases). Germline CDR1 is LNHDA and CDR2 is SQIVND (reference sequence). This CDR3 region has 17 residues. Deletions cut 5 bases from V and 1 base from J, with 20 bases between. Here the CDR3 DNA reads TGTGCCAGTAGTCGTGGGCGCGGGGCACGTACGAACACTGAAGCTTTCTTT. It encodes CASSRGRGARTNTEAFF.

The chain is built from TRBV15 and TRBJ1-2; 9 bases fit TRBD1. Looked up from germline, CDR1 is LNHNV and CDR2 is YYDKDF (reference sequence). V lost 2 bases, J lost 4 bases, and 5 bases stayed unmatched. The length of the CDR3 is 15 residues. The CDR3 is CATSRIQGASYGYTF. For the CDR3, the DNA is TGTGCCACCAGCAGAATACAGGGGGCGAGCTATGGCTACACCTTC.

The rearrangement joins TRBV28 to TRBJ2-2; TRBD2 matches 7 bases. This CDR3 contains 14 residues. Germline CDR1 MDHEN, CDR2 SYDVKM. The ends lost 1 base at V and 4 bases at J; junction bases unmatched: 0. The CDR3 is CASSLSGGTGELFF. In nucleotides, the CDR3 is TGTGCCAGCAGTTTATCGGGGGGCACCGGGGAGCTGTTTTTT.

In its sample, this clone was seen once. The rearrangement links TRBV5-1 to TRBJ2-1; D is ambiguous. Trimming shortened V by 0 bases and J by 6 bases, and 10 bases separated the two germline ends. Germline V gives CDR1 SGHRS, CDR2 YFSETQ. CDR3 length: 14 residues. The CDR3 protein is CASSLESQVNEQFF. The CDR3 nucleotides read TGCGCCAGCAGCTTGGAGAGTCAAGTCAATGAGCAGTTCTTC.

This clone was picked up a small number of times. This sequence joins TRBV21-1 and TRBJ1-6. TRBV21-1 is a pseudogene locus. This CDR3 is built from 15 residues. This chain's CDR3 is CASSKGGPYNSPLHF. In DNA form, the CDR3 reads TGTGCCAGCAGCAAAGGAGGGCCCTATAATTCACCCCTCCACTTT.

V is TRBV7-9 and J is TRBJ2-3; weak D call: TRBD2 (6 bases). This CDR3 is built from 15 residues. In germline, CDR1 is SEHNR, CDR2 FQNEAQ (reference sequence). Trimming shortened V by 5 bases and J by 3 bases, and 15 bases separated the two germline ends. DNA of the CDR3: TGTGCCAGCAGCGCTCGGGACTCGGCGACAGATACGCAGTATTTT. Amino acid sequence: CASSARDSATDTQYF.

The V gene is TRBV10-3, the J gene TRBJ2-7; 10 positions agree with TRBD2. The CDR3 loop spans 13 amino acids. From germline, CDR1 is ENHRY and CDR2 SYGVKD. V shed 8 bases and J 2 bases; nucleotides not matched to a gene: 3. CDR3 sequence: CAIGTSGAYEQYF. The CDR3 nucleotides are TGTGCCATCGGAACTAGCGGGGCCTACGAGCAGTACTTC.